This T cell receptor beta chain was sequenced for a study of T cells in narcolepsy. Data came from immunoSEQ multiplex PCR; TCRdb stores just in-frame clones and leaves some out. The sample carries some 30,000 clones, 70% to 90% recorded once. The V gene's germline CDR1 is GTSNPN and CDR2 SVGIG (reference sequence). V shed 6 bases and J shed 5 bases, with 7 bases lying between them. The CDR3 is made up of 10 amino acids. The TCR originated in a human donor in good health. V and J are TRBV30 and TRBJ1-1, with D uncertain. Sequenced sample: memory (CD45RA-) CD4+ T cells from blood. The CDR3 here is CACGRTEAFF. The CDR3 nucleotides are TGTGCCTGTGGGCGGACTGAAGCTTTCTTT.